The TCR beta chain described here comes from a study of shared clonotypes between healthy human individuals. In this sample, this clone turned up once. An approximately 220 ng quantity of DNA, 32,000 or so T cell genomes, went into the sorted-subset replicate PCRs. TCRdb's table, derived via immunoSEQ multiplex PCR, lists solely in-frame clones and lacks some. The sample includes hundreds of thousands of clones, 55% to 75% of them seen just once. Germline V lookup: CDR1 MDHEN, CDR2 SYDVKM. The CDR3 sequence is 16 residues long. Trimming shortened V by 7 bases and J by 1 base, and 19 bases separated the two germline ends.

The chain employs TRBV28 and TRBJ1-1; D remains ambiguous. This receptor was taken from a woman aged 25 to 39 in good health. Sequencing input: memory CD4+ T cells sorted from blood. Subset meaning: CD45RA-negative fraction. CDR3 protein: CASTTLGVGRNTEAFF. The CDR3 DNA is TGTGCCAGCACTACCCTTGGGGTGGGGAGGAACACTGAAGCTTTCTTT.